This TCR beta chain was observed in a study of blood T cell repertoires in COVID-19. Study summary: Whether acute or convalescent, the COVID-19 samples came from the United States, Italy and Spain. PBMCs, B-cell-depleted T cells, or T cells were the source of the cDNA or gDNA that made up the material.

Authors' analysis steps: Quantification of nucleated cells was approximated via reference gene primer amplification. TCRdb keeps only in-frame clones here, not all; method: immunoSEQ multiplex PCR. V, J and clone size are those of that table, while D and trimming were read from the DNA. The sample yields fewer than 150,000 clones, more than 80% seen once. The clonotype originates from a human donor in a cohort sampled during active COVID-19. The material sequenced was peripheral blood.

The CDR3, as DNA: TGTGCCAGCAGAAAGGAGGGACAGGGAGGCCCACTTAACACCGGGGAGCTGTTTTTT. Its translation is CASRKEGQGGPLNTGELFF. J is TRBJ2-2 and V is TRBV5-5; 9 bases are a match to TRBD1. The V gene end was trimmed by 5 bases and the J gene end by 2 bases; junction bases not matched to a gene: 16. The CDR3 runs 19 residues. Germline lookup yields CDR1 SGHKS and CDR2 YYEKEE (reference sequence).